Listed below are T cell receptor beta chains from one sample, sequenced in a study of control samples from healthy donors and cancer patients. Clones were read by immunoSEQ multiplex PCR, and TCRdb kept only the in-frame ones, dropping some. The table shows 150,000 to 170,000 clones, with 85% to 95% occurring only once. Specimen: blood. These receptors all stem from a man aged 35 to 55 in good health. Each CDR3 is given with its conserved first and last residue. The D gene is left open where the match is weak. Size is omitted from some rows. Given values are once, few, many or a class for expanded clones.

j_call | d_call | v_call | clone_size | cdr3_nt | cdr3_aa
TRBJ2-2 | TRBD2 | TRBV7-2 | . | TGTGCCAGCAGCTTAAGACTAGCGGGGGGAACCGGGGAGCTGTTTTTT | CASSLRLAGGTGELFF
TRBJ1-1 | . | TRBV5-1 | once | TGCGCCAGCAGCTTGGCGCCGGGGGAGAACACTGAAGCTTTCTTT | CASSLAPGENTEAFF
TRBJ1-2 | . | TRBV24-1 | . | TGTGCCACCAGTTCAGGGTCCGGCTATGGCTACACCTTC | CATSSGSGYGYTF
TRBJ1-2 | . | TRBV29-1 | once | TGCAGCGTCGGGGGGGAGGGCCTCTATGGCTACACCTTC | CSVGGEGLYGYTF
TRBJ2-6 | . | TRBV6-6 | . | TGTGCCAGCAGTTACGGTCCGATCTCTGGGGCCAACGTCCTGACTTTC | CASSYGPISGANVLTF
TRBJ2-7 | . | TRBV19 | . | TGTGCCAGTAGTACAAGACGGGGGTTAGGCGAGCAGTACTTC | CASSTRRGLGEQYF
TRBJ2-1 | . | TRBV2 | . | TGTGCCAGCAGCCCGACCTACGCCCAGGCCCTGGGGAATGAGCAGTTCTTC | CASSPTYAQALGNEQFF
TRBJ1-2 | . | TRBV5-1 | . | TGCGCCAGCAGGCAGGGCCTCGGTGGCTACACCTTC | CASRQGLGGYTF
TRBJ2-5 | TRBD2 | TRBV7-8 | . | TGTGCCAGCAGCTTAGACCTAGCGGGGGGGCCGACTCAAGAGACCCAGTACTTC | CASSLDLAGGPTQETQYF
TRBJ1-1 | . | TRBV19 | . | TGTGCCAGTAGTATACCCCCTCAGAGGGGGTGGACTGAAGCTTTCTTT | CASSIPPQRGWTEAFF
TRBJ1-1 | . | TRBV5-4 | . | TGTGCCAGCAGCTTGGACCTCAACACTGAAGCTTTCTTT | CASSLDLNTEAFF
TRBJ1-1 | . | TRBV5-5 | once | TGTGCCAGCAGTTATGGGTTAGGCACTGAAGCTTTCTTT | CASSYGLGTEAFF
TRBJ1-1 | TRBD1 | TRBV5-8 | . | TGTGCCAGCAGCACGGGACAGCCGACTCCTGAAGCTTTCTTT | CASSTGQPTPEAFF
TRBJ2-7 | TRBD1 | TRBV5-1 | once | TGCGCCAGCAGCATTACACCCGGGACAGGGGATATATACGAGCAGTACTTC | CASSITPGTGDIYEQYF
TRBJ2-7 | TRBD1 | TRBV7-9 | . | TGTGCCAGCAGCGCCGGGACAGGGGGGCAGGGGGCCTACGAGCAGTACTTC | CASSAGTGGQGAYEQYF
TRBJ2-3 | . | TRBV4-1 | . | TGCGCCAGCAGCCCCCGGGACTCCCTCGGCGCCCTCGGTACGCAGTATTTT | CASSPRDSLGALGTQYF
TRBJ2-7 | . | TRBV7-9 | . | TGTGCCAGCAGCTTAGACGGCAGGGGCTACGAGCAGTACTTC | CASSLDGRGYEQYF
TRBJ1-1 | . | TRBV19 | . | TGTGCCAGTACCCCGTTAGGGAACACTGAAGCTTTCTTT | CASTPLGNTEAFF
TRBJ2-5 | . | TRBV18 | . | TGTGCCAGCTCACCTAAGGAGACCCAGTACTTC | CASSPKETQYF
TRBJ1-1 | TRBD1 | TRBV5-1 | . | TGCGCCAGCAGCTTGACCCGGACAGGGGGCGGAACTGAAGCTTTCTTT | CASSLTRTGGGTEAFF
TRBJ1-2 | . | TRBV12-3/TRBV12-4 | once | TGTGCCAGCAGGCCTACAGGGTTATATGGCTACACCTTC | CASRPTGLYGYTF
TRBJ2-1 | . | TRBV11-3 | . | TGTGCCAGCAGTCGGAGTGAGGTAGATGAGCAGTTCTTC | CASSRSEVDEQFF
TRBJ2-3 | TRBD2 | TRBV9 | . | TGTGCCAGCAGCGAAAGCGGGGGGGTGATAGATACGCAGTATTTT | CASSESGGVIDTQYF
TRBJ1-4 | . | TRBV5-1 | . | TGCGCCAGCAGCTTGGGGGCAGTTAATGAAAAACTGTTTTTT | CASSLGAVNEKLFF
TRBJ2-7 | TRBD1 | TRBV6-2/TRBV6-3 | . | TGTGCCAGCAGTGCCAGGGGGCAGGTCTACGAGCAGTACTTC | CASSARGQVYEQYF
TRBJ1-2 | . | TRBV14 | . | TGTGCCAGCAGCCAAGCCAGGGGATTTTCCTATGGCTACACCTTC | CASSQARGFSYGYTF
TRBJ2-2 | . | TRBV24-1 | . | TGTGCCACCAGACAGGGTGGCGGGGAGCTGTTTTTT | CATRQGGGELFF
TRBJ1-1 | . | TRBV24-1 | . | TGTGCCACCAGTGAGACAGTCAAAGGAACGCCGCACCTGAACACTGAAGCTTTCTTT | CATSETVKGTPHLNTEAFF
TRBJ1-2 | . | TRBV6-1 | . | TGTGCCAGCAGTGAATACGGAAACTATGGCTACACCTTC | CASSEYGNYGYTF
TRBJ1-1 | TRBD1 | TRBV2 | . | TGTGCCAGCAGAAACAGGGGAGGGGGCACTGAAGCTTTCTTT | CASRNRGGGTEAFF
TRBJ2-2 | TRBD1 | TRBV18 | . | TGTGCCAGCTCCTCACAGGGGGCGTCCGGGGAGCTGTTTTTT | CASSSQGASGELFF
TRBJ1-2 | . | TRBV9 | once | TGTGCCAGCAGCGTAGCTATTTCGGGTAACTATGGCTACACCTTC | CASSVAISGNYGYTF
TRBJ2-1 | . | TRBV19 | . | TGTGCCAGTAGTATGACCTCCGGACCTCCCTACAATGAGCAGTTCTTC | CASSMTSGPPYNEQFF
TRBJ1-3 | . | TRBV7-9 | once | TGTGCCAGCAGCCAACCCGGAAAGGGGAACACCATATATTTT | CASSQPGKGNTIYF
TRBJ1-1 | . | TRBV28 | . | TGTGCCAGCAGCCCGACCCTGGGGACTGAAGCTTTCTTT | CASSPTLGTEAFF
TRBJ1-1 | . | TRBV30 | . | TGTGCCTGGAGCGTAATTGTGAGCGTATGGGGCGACACTGAAGCTTTCTTT | CAWSVIVSVWGDTEAFF
TRBJ1-1 | . | TRBV5-1 | . | TGCGCCAGCAGCTTGGACGTGAACACTGAAGCTTTCTTT | CASSLDVNTEAFF
TRBJ1-6 | . | TRBV10-3 | . | TGTGCCATCAGTGACAGGGCTAATTCACCCCTCCACTTT | CAISDRANSPLHF
TRBJ2-7 | . | TRBV7-2 | . | TGTGCCAGCAGCCCACAGGACGGGCTCTACGAGCAGTACTTC | CASSPQDGLYEQYF
TRBJ2-7 | . | TRBV19 | . | TGTGCCAGTAGTATGCGTGGGGAGCAGTACTTC | CASSMRGEQYF
TRBJ2-7 | TRBD1 | TRBV28 | once | TGTGCCAGCAGTACCGATCAACAGGGGGACGAGCAGTACTTC | CASSTDQQGDEQYF
TRBJ2-1 | . | TRBV4-3 | . | TGCGCCAGCAGCCAAGACGGGGGATATGGTATGGGCAATGAGCAGTTCTTC | CASSQDGGYGMGNEQFF
TRBJ1-5 | TRBD1 | TRBV28 | . | TGTGCCAGCAGGGGGACAGGGGTTGGCAATCAGCCCCAGCATTTT | CASRGTGVGNQPQHF
TRBJ1-1 | . | TRBV30 | . | TGTGCCTGGAGTCCTCCCTCGAAGGGCAGGACTGAAGCTTTCTTT | CAWSPPSKGRTEAFF
TRBJ2-7 | . | TRBV24-1 | . | TGTGCCACCAGTGATCGCTCCTACGAGCAGTACTTC | CATSDRSYEQYF
TRBJ1-5 | . | TRBV5-6 | . | TGTGCCAGCAGCTCCCAGGGAAACAATCAGCCCCAGCATTTT | CASSSQGNNQPQHF
TRBJ1-1 | . | TRBV5-1 | . | TGCGCCAGCAGCTTGGGAGATTTGGTGAACACTGAAGCTTTCTTT | CASSLGDLVNTEAFF
TRBJ1-4 | TRBD1 | TRBV5-1 | . | TGCGCCAGCAGCCTTGGGACAGGGGACGAAAAACTGTTTTTT | CASSLGTGDEKLFF
TRBJ1-2 | TRBD1 | TRBV6-5 | few | TGTGCCAGCAGTAGACAGGGCGGCGGCTATGGCTACACCTTC | CASSRQGGGYGYTF
TRBJ2-6 | . | TRBV7-2 | . | TGTGCCAGCAGCCTAACAGGAGACCCCTCTGGGGCCAACGTCCTGACTTTC | CASSLTGDPSGANVLTF
TRBJ2-2 | TRBD2 | TRBV7-8 | . | TGTGCCAGCAGCCCCCGGACTAGCGGGGGCCTAAACACCGGGGAGCTGTTTTTT | CASSPRTSGGLNTGELFF
TRBJ1-1 | . | TRBV2 | . | TGTGCCAGCAGTTGGGGGTTTGGGGGCGGGAACACTGAAGCTTTCTTT | CASSWGFGGGNTEAFF
TRBJ2-7 | . | TRBV10-1 | . | TGCGCCAGCAGTTCGTCCCCGGACCCCTACGAGCAGTACTTC | CASSSSPDPYEQYF
TRBJ2-2 | . | TRBV7-2 | . | TGTGCCAGCAGCTTAGCGGACCCTCGCGGGGAGCTGTTTTTT | CASSLADPRGELFF
TRBJ1-2 | TRBD1 | TRBV5-3 | . | TGTGCCAGAAGAAGGACAGGAGGCGGCTACACCTTC | CARRRTGGGYTF
TRBJ2-1 | TRBD2 | TRBV19 | once | TGTGCCAGTAGTGCTAGCGGGGGGGCAAATGAGCAGTTCTTC | CASSASGGANEQFF
TRBJ2-7 | TRBD1 | TRBV6-6 | once | TGTGCCACCTGGACAGGGTATAACGAGCAGTACTTC | CATWTGYNEQYF
TRBJ1-1 | TRBD1 | TRBV6-2/TRBV6-3 | . | TGTGCCAGCAGCGACAGGGAAAGGGTGAACACTGAAGCTTTCTTT | CASSDRERVNTEAFF